This entry concerns a single T cell receptor (beta chain). The sample comes from a study of OX40 agonist ivuxolimab in advanced cancers. Measured with immunoSEQ multiplex PCR; TCRdb has only the in-frame clones, and not every one. The data show tens of thousands of clones, more than 85% seen once. Germline CDR1 reads SGDLS; CDR2 reads YYNGEE. This CDR3 contains 14 residues. V shed 2 bases and J 4 bases; nucleotides not matched to a gene: 4. The chain recombines TRBV9 with TRBJ2-7; 9 nucleotides line up with TRBD1. This sequence originates from an adult with an advanced solid tumor such as melanoma, head and neck, liver or kidney cancer. The sequencing used CD4+ or CD8+ T cells sorted from blood, collected in a trial of the OX40 agonist ivuxolimab. CDR3 DNA: TGTGCCAGCAGCGTTACGACAGGGGGGTACGAGCAGTACTTC. It yields the protein CASSVTTGGYEQYF.